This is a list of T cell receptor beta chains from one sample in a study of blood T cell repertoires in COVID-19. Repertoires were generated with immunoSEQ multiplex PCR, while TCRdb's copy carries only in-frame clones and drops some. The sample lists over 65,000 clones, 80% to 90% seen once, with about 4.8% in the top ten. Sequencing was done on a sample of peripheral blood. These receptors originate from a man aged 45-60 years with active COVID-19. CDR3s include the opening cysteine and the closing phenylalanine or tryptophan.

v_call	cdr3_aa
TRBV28	CASTLQGFTEAFF
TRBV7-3	CASSVDRGNYEQYF
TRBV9	CASSDRVGTEAFF
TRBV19	CASSIEGHSPYSNQPQHF
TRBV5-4	CASSPQGGLGYGYTF
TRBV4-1	CASSPGTSGSREQFF
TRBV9	CASSVARASGAYYNEQFF
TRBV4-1	CASSRGGRATEAFF
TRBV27	CASSSILAGSDTQYF
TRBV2	CASSREGGYEQYF
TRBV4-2	CASSQAVGGIYNEQFF